These 21 T cell receptor beta chains were all obtained from the same sample, sequenced in a study of beta chain features in type 1 diabetes. Reverse transcription of all isolated RNA meant that expressed TCRB transcripts were sequenced. Method: immunoSEQ multiplex PCR; TCRdb's copy keeps in-frame clones and lacks some. The table has about 320,000 clones, around 15% seen once. Sequencing was done on a sample of central memory CD4+ T cells from blood. The receptors were gathered from a man aged 30 to 45 in good health.

There are many counts of this clone. The chain uses TRBV11-3 and TRBJ2-2, with 10 bases aligning to TRBD2. Trimming at V came to 5 bases and at J to 4 bases, leaving 4 bases not matched to a gene. This CDR3 region has 15 residues. The V gene's germline CDR1 is SGHNT and CDR2 YENEEA. CDR3 residues: CASSISGRPTGELFF. CDR3 bases: TGTGCCAGCAGCATTAGCGGGAGGCCCACCGGGGAGCTGTTTTTT.

The chain employs TRBV11-2 and TRBJ2-1; 10 bases agree with TRBD2. The CDR3 is 16 residues long. Germline loops: CDR1 SGHAT, CDR2 FQNNGV. J was trimmed by 2 bases and V by 1 base; bases with no gene match: 2. Here the CDR3 reads CASSLVLAGAYNEQFF. The CDR3 DNA reads TGTGCCAGCAGCTTAGTGCTAGCGGGGGCCTACAATGAGCAGTTCTTC.

The V and J genes are TRBV19 and TRBJ2-3; the match to TRBD2 covers 8 bases. CDR1 and CDR2 from the germline V gene are LNHDA and SQIVND (reference sequence). The CDR3 runs to 14 residues. Trimming cost V 6 bases and J 4 bases; bases outside gene matches: 6. CDR3 DNA: TGTGCCAGTAGATCCAGCGGGAGCTCAGATACGCAGTATTTT. Encoded protein: CASRSSGSSDTQYF.

V usage is TRBV6-1 and J usage is TRBJ2-3; D might be TRBD2 (6 bases). V lost 10 bases to trimming and J lost 2 bases, with 16 bases between them. The CDR3 has 14 residues. Germline CDR1 MNHNS, CDR2 SASEGT. The CDR3 here is CAIDLGGTTDTQYF. Written as DNA, the CDR3 is TGTGCCATCGACCTAGGCGGGACCACAGATACGCAGTATTTT.

The chain combines TRBV5-4 with TRBJ1-2; tentatively, D is TRBD1 (5 bases). From germline, CDR1 is SGHNT and CDR2 YYREEE (reference sequence). This CDR3 contains 16 residues. Trimming pared 3 bases from V and 1 base from J, leaving 16 bases between. Written as DNA, the CDR3 is TGTGCCAGCAGCTCCTTCCAGGTGGGGCATAACTATGGCTACACCTTC. It codes for CASSSFQVGHNYGYTF. Filled out from reference TRBV5-4 and TRBJ1-2, the complete variable domain reads ETGVTQSPTHLIKTRGQQVTLRCSSQSGHNTVSWYQQALGQGPQFIFQYYREEENGRGNFPPRFSGLQFPNYSSELNVNALELDDSALYLCASSSFQVGHNYGYTFGSGTRLTVV.

This clone came up a few times. The rearrangement uses TRBV6-5 and TRBJ2-5; TRBD1 aligns across 10 bases. The CDR3 sequence is 16 residues long. Trimming took 0 bases from V and 5 from J; bases not matched to a gene: 6. Germline V lookup: CDR1 MNHEY, CDR2 SVGAGI. The CDR3, as DNA: TGTGCCAGCAGTTACTCCGGGACAGGGGTAATGGAGACCCAGTACTTC. Its protein product is CASSYSGTGVMETQYF.

This clone was observed many times. The chain uses TRBV5-4 and TRBJ2-7; D possibly corresponds to TRBD1 (5 bases). The CDR3 covers 15 residues. The germline V and J ends were trimmed by 0 bases and 1 base, with 11 bases remaining between them. Germline loops: CDR1 SGHNT, CDR2 YYREEE (reference sequence). The CDR3 sequence: CASSLGGAESYEQYF. The CDR3 region has the DNA TGTGCCAGCAGCTTGGGTGGGGCTGAGTCCTACGAGCAGTACTTC.

This clone was detected only a few times. The V call is TRBV19, the J call TRBJ2-7; 10 bases map to TRBD2. Germline V lookup: CDR1 LNHDA, CDR2 SQIVND (reference sequence). The CDR3 has 17 amino acids. Losses at the gene ends were 7 bases for V and 5 bases for J; bases not matched to a gene: 17. The CDR3 DNA reads TGTGCCAGTACCTTAAGGACAGCGGGAGGGCCTCAGAACGAGCAGTACGTC. It is translated as CASTLRTAGGPQNEQYV.

This clone has just a few counts. The junction shows a germline mismatch at one end, possibly a read error. The chain recombines TRBV6-5 with TRBJ1-2, with 10 bases aligning to TRBD1. The CDR3 extends over 14 amino acids. The germline CDR1 and CDR2 sequences are MNHEY and SVGAGI. This chain's CDR3 is CAISPGQGVDGYTF. CDR3 bases: TGTGCCATCAGTCCCGGACAGGGGGTGGATGGCTACACCTTC.

This clone was found a few times. This rearrangement joins TRBV4-3 to TRBJ2-4; D gene unclear. CDR1 is LGHNA and CDR2 is YSLEER in the germline V gene. V was trimmed by 4 bases and J by 9 bases, leaving 13 bases between them. This CDR3 region has 13 residues. The CDR3 region has the DNA TGCGCCAGCAGCCGGGAACAACATGGCATTCAGTACTTC. This translates into CASSREQHGIQYF.

This clone has a handful of counts. The chain links TRBV4-3 to TRBJ1-2, with 8 bases identical to TRBD1. The CDR3 covers 15 residues. Trimming at V came to 4 bases and at J to 1 base, leaving 5 bases not matched to a gene. Germline CDR1 and CDR2: LGHNA and YSLEER. The CDR3 is CASSPGTGLNYGYTF. CDR3 bases: TGCGCCAGCAGCCCAGGGACAGGCCTTAACTATGGCTACACCTTC.

This clone has a handful of counts. V and J are TRBV11-2 and TRBJ2-1; D gene unclear. The germline V and J ends were trimmed by 3 bases and 9 bases, with 9 bases remaining between them. CDR1 and CDR2 (germline): SGHAT, FQNNGV. The CDR3 is 12 residues long. CDR3 protein: CASSFPRSEQFF. The CDR3 DNA reads as TGTGCCAGCAGCTTCCCACGGAGTGAGCAGTTCTTC.

This clone was observed a handful of times. This rearrangement joins TRBV9 to TRBJ2-3; 9 bases align to TRBD2. The CDR3 is 16 residues long. V dropped 4 bases and J dropped 2; count of bases not matched to a gene: 8. Germline CDR1 reads SGDLS; CDR2 reads YYNGEE. CDR3 protein: CASSSRSGGNTDTQYF. The DNA of the CDR3 is TGTGCCAGCAGCTCCCGTAGCGGGGGAAACACAGATACGCAGTATTTT.

The chain has TRBV9 and TRBJ1-2; D possibly corresponds to TRBD1 (6 bases). CDR1 SGDLS and CDR2 YYNGEE come from the germline V gene. CDR3 length: 14 residues. The V and J ends lost 0 bases and 7 bases respectively, with 13 bases between them. The CDR3 here is CASSVAGGLRGYTF. CDR3 nucleotides: TGTGCCAGCAGCGTAGCGGGGGGCCTCCGTGGCTACACCTTC.

This clone was seen more than once but under ten times. The rearrangement links TRBV18 to TRBJ1-1; tentatively, D is TRBD1 (6 bases). CDR3 length: 14 residues. V dropped 7 bases and J dropped 5 bases, with 17 bases sitting between them. Per germline, CDR1 KGHSH and CDR2 LQKENI. CDR3 sequence: CASCAGGGRTEAFF. The DNA of the CDR3 is TGTGCCAGCTGCGCCGGCGGGGGGCGGACTGAAGCTTTCTTT.

This clone turned up a few times. This chain's CDR3 is CASRSTGAGEGYTF. The CDR3 nucleotides read TGCGCCAGCAGGTCGACAGGGGCCGGGGAAGGCTACACCTTC. The J gene is TRBJ1-2, the V gene TRBV5-1; 8 bases are shared with TRBD1. Looked up from germline, CDR1 is SGHRS and CDR2 is YFSETQ. J lost 8 bases, V lost 5 bases, and 11 bases had no gene match. The CDR3 extends over 14 amino acids.

The chain uses TRBV9 and TRBJ2-5, with no clear D. The germline V and J ends were trimmed by 0 bases and 5 bases, with 5 bases remaining between them. CDR1 SGDLS and CDR2 YYNGEE come from the germline V gene. The CDR3 runs 12 residues. CDR3 sequence reads: CASSVDFETQYF. The CDR3 region has the DNA TGTGCCAGCAGCGTAGATTTCGAGACCCAGTACTTC.

The rearrangement uses TRBV30 and TRBJ1-1; D ambiguous. The V gene lost 2 bases and the J gene lost 0 bases, with 13 bases spanning the gap. Germline V gene lookup returns CDR1 GTSNPN and CDR2 SVGIG (reference sequence). There are 15 residues in the CDR3. CDR3 region: CAWSIWGAMNTEAFF. The CDR3 region has the DNA TGTGCCTGGAGTATATGGGGAGCAATGAACACTGAAGCTTTCTTT. The full variable domain, in which reference TRBV30 and TRBJ1-1 provide the parts outside the CDR3, is SQTIHQWPATLVQPVGSPLSLECTVEGTSNPNLYWYRQAAGRGLQLLFYSVGIGQISSEVPQNLSASRPQDRQFILSSKKLLLSDSGFYLCAWSIWGAMNTEAFFGQGTRLTVV.

The sample holds a few counts of this clone. The rearrangement links TRBV5-4 to TRBJ1-5, with D perhaps matching TRBD1 (5 bases). The CDR3 extends over 14 amino acids. The germline gives CDR1 SGHNT, CDR2 YYREEE (reference sequence). The V gene lost 4 bases and the J gene lost 1 base, with 9 bases spanning the gap. The CDR3 DNA follows: TGTGCCAGCAGCGCCAGGGAGAGCAATCAGCCCCAGCATTTT. Protein sequence: CASSARESNQPQHF. Combining the CDR3 with reference TRBV5-4 and TRBJ1-5 gives the whole variable domain ETGVTQSPTHLIKTRGQQVTLRCSSQSGHNTVSWYQQALGQGPQFIFQYYREEENGRGNFPPRFSGLQFPNYSSELNVNALELDDSALYLCASSARESNQPQHFGDGTRLSIL.

The V and J genes are TRBV5-1 and TRBJ2-5; D is undetermined. The germline V and J ends were trimmed by 1 base and 4 bases, with 14 bases remaining between them. This CDR3 region has 15 residues. The V gene's germline CDR1 is SGHRS and CDR2 YFSETQ. The CDR3 sequence: CASSLSGSSLETQYF. The DNA for the CDR3 is TGCGCCAGCAGCTTGTCGGGCAGCTCCCTAGAGACCCAGTACTTC.

The chain uses TRBV11-3 and TRBJ2-4, with 7 bases fitting TRBD1. CDR1 and CDR2 (germline): SGHNT, YENEEA. The CDR3 spans 13 residues. V shed 5 bases, J shed 12 bases, and the junction held 10 bases outside the gene matches. CDR3 amino acids: CASSPREQGYQYF. The CDR3 DNA sequence: TGTGCCAGCAGCCCCAGAGAACAGGGGTATCAGTACTTC.